The 24 T cell receptor beta chains in this list originate from one sample, sequenced in a study of blood T cell repertoires in COVID-19. Measured with immunoSEQ multiplex PCR; TCRdb has only the in-frame clones, and not every one. The repertoire has some 240,000 clones, around 84% of them found once; the top ten carry more than 1.2%. Material for sequencing was peripheral blood. These receptor sequences come from a woman between 35 and 50 years old who had recovered from COVID-19.

The rearrangement uses TRBV18 and TRBJ1-3, with unresolved D. CDR3 length: 15 amino acids. The germline V and J ends were trimmed by 6 bases and 0 bases, with 12 bases remaining between them. Germline lookup yields CDR1 KGHSH and CDR2 LQKENI. The CDR3 loop is CASSGGVNSGNTIYF. CDR3 coding DNA: TGTGCCAGCTCGGGCGGGGTAAACTCTGGAAACACCATATATTTT.

V gene TRBV5-6 combines with J gene TRBJ2-7; the D gene is possibly TRBD2 (6 bases). CDR3 length: 12 residues. The germline CDR1 and CDR2 sequences are SGHDT and YYEEEE. The V and J ends lost 2 bases and 6 bases respectively, with 9 bases between them. This CDR3 reads CASSFGGAEQYF. In nucleotides, the CDR3 is TGTGCCAGCAGCTTTGGAGGGGCCGAGCAGTACTTC.

The chain has TRBV5-1 and TRBJ2-2; D may be TRBD2 (6 bases). The length of the CDR3 is 16 residues. V was shortened by 0 bases and J by 7 bases, with 16 bases between the two germline ends. Germline V gene lookup returns CDR1 SGHRS and CDR2 YFSETQ. CDR3 nucleotides: TGCGCCAGCAGCTTGGGTCTAGCGATAGATGTCGGGGAGCTGTTTTTT. Amino acid sequence: CASSLGLAIDVGELFF. The full variable domain, with the rest looked up from reference TRBV5-1 and TRBJ2-2, is KAGVTQTPRYLIKTRGQQVTLSCSPISGHRSVSWYQQTPGQGLQFLFEYFSETQRNKGNFPGRFSGRQFSNSRSEMNVSTLELGDSALYLCASSLGLAIDVGELFFGEGSRLTVL.

This clone has just a few counts. The rearrangement links TRBV6-5 to TRBJ1-4; 9 bases are a match to TRBD1. The CDR3 covers 14 residues. Germline V gene data show CDR1 as MNHEY and CDR2 as SVGAGI. After removal of 6 bases from V and 5 bases from J, the junction contained 4 bases not matched to a gene. Written as DNA, the CDR3 is TGTGCCAGCAGCTGGGACAGGGCAAATGAAAAACTGTTTTTT. Its protein product is CASSWDRANEKLFF.

The CDR3 sequence is CASSQPTTGVFATNEKLFF. CDR3 nucleotides: TGCGCCAGCAGCCAACCGACGACAGGGGTATTTGCAACTAATGAAAAACTGTTTTTT. V is TRBV4-3 and J is TRBJ1-4; 8 bases agree with TRBD1. The CDR3 is 19 amino acids. The germline V gene encodes CDR1 LGHNA and CDR2 YSLEER. After removal of 2 bases from V and 0 bases from J, the junction contained 11 bases not matched to a gene.

The V and J genes are TRBV5-1 and TRBJ2-3, with D unresolved. The V end lost 1 base, the J end lost 5 bases, and 5 bases lay between the germline ends. Germline assignment: CDR1 SGHRS and CDR2 YFSETQ. The CDR3 contains 12 residues. The CDR3 coding sequence is TGCGCCAGCAGCTTGAGAGAAGATACGCAGTATTTT. As protein: CASSLREDTQYF. The full variable domain, its missing parts supplied by reference TRBV5-1 and TRBJ2-3, is KAGVTQTPRYLIKTRGQQVTLSCSPISGHRSVSWYQQTPGQGLQFLFEYFSETQRNKGNFPGRFSGRQFSNSRSEMNVSTLELGDSALYLCASSLREDTQYFGPGTRLTVL.

The chain couples TRBV9 to TRBJ2-1, with D perhaps matching TRBD1 (7 bases). Germline V lookup: CDR1 SGDLS, CDR2 YYNGEE. Deletions cut 4 bases from V and 0 bases from J, with 14 bases between. CDR3 length equals 16 residues. CDR3 residues: CASSQGGTASYNEQFF. CDR3 DNA: TGTGCCAGCAGCCAGGGGGGAACCGCCTCCTACAATGAGCAGTTCTTC. The whole variable domain, filled in from reference TRBV9 and TRBJ2-1, reads DSGVTQTPKHLITATGQRVTLRCSPRSGDLSVYWYQQSLDQGLQFLIQYYNGEERAKGNILERFSAQQFPDLHSELNLSSLELGDSALYFCASSQGGTASYNEQFFGPGTRLTVL.

The V and J genes are TRBV7-2 and TRBJ1-3; the match to TRBD1 covers 7 bases. CDR3 length: 17 amino acids. J lost 3 bases, V lost 5 bases, and 13 bases had no gene match. CDR1 SGHTA and CDR2 FQGNSA come from the germline V gene. The CDR3 loop reads CASSPNRGASRGNTIYF. The CDR3 DNA reads TGTGCCAGCAGCCCTAACAGGGGCGCCTCGCGTGGAAACACCATATATTTT.

The rearrangement uses TRBV6-5 and TRBJ1-3; unclear D gene. There are 13 residues in the CDR3. In germline, CDR1 is MNHEY, CDR2 SVGAGI. The germline V and J ends were trimmed by 8 bases and 0 bases, with 8 bases remaining between them. In DNA form, the CDR3 reads TGTGCCAGCGAGCTGTACTCTGGAAACACCATATATTTT. It translates to CASELYSGNTIYF.

The chain joins TRBV28 to TRBJ2-1; 9 nucleotides agree with TRBD2. This CDR3 region has 15 residues. Germline CDR1 reads MDHEN; CDR2 reads SYDVKM. Trimming removed 5 bases from V and 12 bases from J; junction bases left unmatched: 14. The CDR3 nucleotides read TGTGCCAGCAGTCACCGTCTAGCGGGGTTTCCTTCGCAGTTCTTC. Amino acids: CASSHRLAGFPSQFF. The full variable domain, with the rest looked up from reference TRBV28 and TRBJ2-1, is DVKVTQSSRYLVKRTGEKVFLECVQDMDHENMFWYRQDPGLGLRLIYFSYDVKMKEKGDIPEGYSVSREKKERFSLILESASTNQTSMYLCASSHRLAGFPSQFFGPGTRLTVL.

The chain carries TRBV30 and TRBJ2-5, with TRBD2 identical over 8 bases. The CDR3 is 14 residues long. V shed 1 base and J 1 base; nucleotides not matched to a gene: 2. Looked up from germline, CDR1 is GTSNPN and CDR2 is SVGIG (reference sequence). DNA for the CDR3: TGTGCCTGGAGTGGCGGGGGGACCCAAGAGACCCAGTACTTC. It encodes CAWSGGGTQETQYF.

There are many counts of this clone. The gene calls are TRBV12-3 or TRBV12-4 and TRBJ1-1, with D unresolved. Trimming removed 2 bases at V and 4 bases at J, with 5 bases between. This CDR3 region has 12 residues. For the CDR3, the DNA is TGTGCCAGCAGTTTATCGGTCACTGAAGCTTTCTTT. This translates into CASSLSVTEAFF.

The chain couples TRBV6-1 to TRBJ2-1; TRBD2 might be the D (7 bases). The germline CDR1 and CDR2 sequences are MNHNS and SASEGT. This CDR3 has 16 residues. V shed 4 bases and J shed 3 bases, with 16 bases lying between them. CDR3 DNA sequence: TGTGCCAGCAGTGGGATAACGGGGGGCAACTACAATGAGCAGTTCTTC. Its protein is CASSGITGGNYNEQFF.

This chain uses TRBV19 with TRBJ2-6; 13 positions agree with TRBD2. J was trimmed by 0 bases and V by 4 bases; bases with no gene match: 3. The germline V gene encodes CDR1 LNHDA and CDR2 SQIVND (reference sequence). The CDR3 contains 18 residues. The chain's CDR3 is CASSRTSGGLSGANVLTF. Written as DNA, the CDR3 is TGTGCCAGTAGTAGGACTAGCGGGGGCCTCTCTGGGGCCAACGTCCTGACTTTC.

For this clone: The sample has other DNA sequences that encode this CDR3 too. CDR3 in amino acids: CASSYSSDTGELFF. CDR3 bases: TGTGCCAGCAGTTACTCCTCAGACACCGGGGAGCTGTTTTTT. The gene calls are TRBV6-6 and TRBJ2-2; D call uncertain. Trimming cost V 0 bases and J 3 bases, with 5 bases left between them. Germline CDR1 is MNHNY and CDR2 is SVGAGI (reference sequence). The CDR3 spans 14 residues.

V gene TRBV6-5 combines with J gene TRBJ2-3, with 10 bases that match TRBD1. Trimming took 6 bases from V and 4 from J; bases not matched to a gene: 7. This CDR3 is built from 15 residues. CDR1 MNHEY and CDR2 SVGAGI come from the germline V gene. In nucleotides, the CDR3 is TGTGCCAGCAGCCTAAGACAGGGGGCCCCAGATACGCAGTATTTT. It yields the protein CASSLRQGAPDTQYF.

The gene calls are TRBV9 and TRBJ1-6; maybe TRBD1 (5 bases). The CDR3 totals 15 residues. Germline V lookup: CDR1 SGDLS, CDR2 YYNGEE. V shed 0 bases and J shed 3 bases, with 7 bases lying between them. In nucleotides, the CDR3 is TGTGCCAGCAGCGTAGTAGGGGTCTATAATTCACCCCTCCACTTT. Protein: CASSVVGVYNSPLHF.

The CDR3 protein is CASSRPQGNNYGYTF. CDR3 in DNA: TGTGCCAGCAGCCGGCCACAGGGGAATAACTATGGCTACACCTTC. This chain links TRBV11-2 with TRBJ1-2; 7 nucleotides align to TRBD1. The J segment lost 1 base and the V segment lost 5 bases, leaving 7 bases of the junction unmatched. This CDR3 has 15 residues. The V gene's germline CDR1 is SGHAT and CDR2 FQNNGV. The whole variable domain, filled in from reference TRBV11-2 and TRBJ1-2, reads EAGVAQSPRYKIIEKRQSVAFWCNPISGHATLYWYQQILGQGPKLLIQFQNNGVVDDSQLPKDRFSAERLKGVDSTLKIQPAKLEDSAVYLCASSRPQGNNYGYTFGSGTRLTVV.

The chain carries TRBV18 and TRBJ2-1, with D hard to call. V lost 4 bases, J lost 0 bases, and 13 bases lay in between. Germline V gives CDR1 KGHSH, CDR2 LQKENI. The CDR3 is made up of 16 amino acids. Written as DNA, the CDR3 is TGTGCCAGCTCACTGGGCCTCTCGAGCTCCTACAATGAGCAGTTCTTC. This encodes CASSLGLSSSYNEQFF.

This sequence joins TRBV4-2 and TRBJ1-3, with D possibly being TRBD1 (5 bases). Trimming took off 0 bases at V and 0 bases at J, with 9 bases between the two ends. The germline gives CDR1 LGHNA, CDR2 YNFKEQ. There are 16 residues in the CDR3. The CDR3 here is CASSQEIQGSGNTIYF. The CDR3, as DNA: TGTGCCAGCAGCCAAGAGATTCAGGGCTCTGGAAACACCATATATTTT.

The chain carries TRBV11-2 and TRBJ2-5, with 8 bases fitting TRBD2. This CDR3 comprises 19 residues. V lost 5 bases, J lost 4 bases, and 21 bases stayed unmatched. CDR1 and CDR2 from the germline V gene are SGHAT and FQNNGV. The CDR3 nucleotides read TGTGCCAGCAGCCCCTCCGGATTCTCGCGGGCGGGGGGAGCAGAGACCCAGTACTTC. Its translation is CASSPSGFSRAGGAETQYF.

This chain links TRBV5-4 with TRBJ1-2; D is perhaps TRBD1 (6 bases). This CDR3 has 14 residues. Germline-derived CDR1 and CDR2 are SGHNT and YYREEE (reference sequence). Trimming took off 0 bases at V and 8 bases at J, with 14 bases between the two ends. The CDR3 bases are TGTGCCAGCAGCTTGGCCGGAGGGGGGGGAGGCTACACCTTC. Protein sequence: CASSLAGGGGGYTF.

V is TRBV5-1 and J is TRBJ2-6; possibly TRBD1 for D (7 bases). The ends were cut back, 1 base at V and 1 base at J, with 12 bases in the middle. This CDR3 has 17 residues. Germline V gene lookup returns CDR1 SGHRS and CDR2 YFSETQ. CDR3 amino acids: CASSLMQGGSGANVLTF. The CDR3 nucleotides are TGCGCCAGCAGCTTGATGCAGGGGGGTTCTGGGGCCAACGTCCTGACTTTC.

The CDR3 nucleotides are TGTGCCAGTAGCACCTGGGGACAGGGTATTGATGAGCAGTTCTTC. Translating gives CASSTWGQGIDEQFF. The rearrangement joins TRBV19 to TRBJ2-1, with 9 nucleotides matching TRBD1. With V trimmed by 6 bases and J by 8 bases, 11 bases remained unmatched. The CDR3 sequence is 15 residues long. Germline CDR1 and CDR2: LNHDA and SQIVND (reference sequence).